Here is one T cell receptor (beta chain) with its context. This sample is part of a study of Ad26.COV2.S vaccination and SARS-CoV-2 variants. CDR1 and CDR2 (germline): LGHNA, YSLEER. The CDR3 runs to 14 residues. Trimming removed 1 base at V and 5 bases at J, with 11 bases between. Treatment reported: some 19 received Ad26.COV2.S at low or high dose, single or two shots; several received placebo; per-sample allocation not given. Sampling took place 63 days after the first vaccine or placebo injection. Method: immunoSEQ multiplex PCR; TCRdb's copy keeps in-frame clones and lacks some. Here the sample spans around 240,000 clones, roughly 88% being singletons.

Sequences were derived from peripheral blood, sampled in a trial of Ad26.COV2.S vaccine versus placebo. The receptor comes from a person aged 18-60 years who received the Ad26.COV2.S COVID-19 vaccine or a placebo. The chain is built from TRBV4-3 and TRBJ2-5, with a weak D call TRBD1 (6 bases). The CDR3 nucleotides are TGCGCCAGCAGCCAAGGACACAGGGCGGAGACCCAGTACTTC. It specifies CASSQGHRAETQYF.